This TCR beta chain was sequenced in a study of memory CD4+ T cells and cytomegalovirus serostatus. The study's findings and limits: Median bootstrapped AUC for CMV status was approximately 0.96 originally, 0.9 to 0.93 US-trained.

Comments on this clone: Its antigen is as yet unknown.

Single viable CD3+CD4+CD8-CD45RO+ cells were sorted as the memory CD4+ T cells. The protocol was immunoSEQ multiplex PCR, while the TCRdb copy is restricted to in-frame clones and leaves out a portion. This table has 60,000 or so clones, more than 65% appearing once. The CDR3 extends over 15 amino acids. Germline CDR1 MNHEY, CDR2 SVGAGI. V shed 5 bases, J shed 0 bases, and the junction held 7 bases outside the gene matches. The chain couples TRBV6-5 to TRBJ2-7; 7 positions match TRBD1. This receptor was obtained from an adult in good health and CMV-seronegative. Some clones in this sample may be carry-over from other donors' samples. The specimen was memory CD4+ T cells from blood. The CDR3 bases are TGTGCCAGCAGTCGACAGGGCGGCGGCTCCTACGAGCAGTACTTC. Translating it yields CASSRQGGGSYEQYF.